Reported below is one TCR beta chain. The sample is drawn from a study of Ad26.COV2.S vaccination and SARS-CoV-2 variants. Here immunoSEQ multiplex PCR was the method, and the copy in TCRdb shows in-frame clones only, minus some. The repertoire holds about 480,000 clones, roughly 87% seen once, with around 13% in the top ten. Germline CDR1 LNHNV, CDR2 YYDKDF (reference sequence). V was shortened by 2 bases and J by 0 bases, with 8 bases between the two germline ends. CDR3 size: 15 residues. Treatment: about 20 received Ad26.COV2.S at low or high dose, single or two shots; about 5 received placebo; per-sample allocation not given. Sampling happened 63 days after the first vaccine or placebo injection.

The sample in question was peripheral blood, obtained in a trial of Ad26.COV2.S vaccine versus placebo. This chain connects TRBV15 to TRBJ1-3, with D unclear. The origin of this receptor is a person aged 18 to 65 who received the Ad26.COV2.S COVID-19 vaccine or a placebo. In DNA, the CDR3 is TGTGCCACCAGCAGATGGAAGAGCTCTGGAAACACCATATATTTT. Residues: CATSRWKSSGNTIYF. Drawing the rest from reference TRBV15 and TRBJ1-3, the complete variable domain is DAMVIQNPRYQVTQFGKPVTLSCSQTLNHNVMYWYQQKSSQAPKLLFHYYDKDFNNEADTPDNFQSRRPNTSFCFLDIRSPGLGDTAMYLCATSRWKSSGNTIYFGEGSWLTVV.